This T cell receptor (beta chain) was recorded in a study of blood T cell repertoires in COVID-19. The CDR3 consists of 13 residues. The junction had 5 bases not matched to a gene; V was cut back by 6 bases and J by 7 bases. Germline V gene lookup returns CDR1 MNHEY and CDR2 SVGAGI. Sequencing used immunoSEQ multiplex PCR; TCRdb keeps in-frame clones, though not all of them. Of hundreds of thousands of clones in the sample, approximately 83% are singletons; the top ten hold roughly 2%. The source of this sequence is a man aged 30 to 39 who had recovered from COVID-19. The sample comprised PBMCs or T cells enriched from blood (not recorded which). The chain has TRBV6-5 and TRBJ1-4; 7 nucleotides agree with TRBD1. The DNA for the CDR3 is TGTGCCAGCAGGAGGGGGCGAGTTGAAAAACTGTTTTTT. The encoded protein is CASRRGRVEKLFF.